The 14 T cell receptor beta chains presented below share a single source sample, sequenced in a study of T cell responses to AZD1222 COVID-19 vaccine. Method: immunoSEQ multiplex PCR; TCRdb's copy keeps in-frame clones and lacks some. The sample yields about 270,000 clones, 94% seen once. Sample: peripheral blood, taken 28 days after the second AZD1222 dose. The receptors come from an adult who received the AZD1222 COVID-19 vaccine.

The genes are TRBV24-1 and TRBJ2-7; no definite D call. Germline CDR1 is KGHDR and CDR2 is SFDVKD. The CDR3 is made up of 13 amino acids. V was cut by 5 bases and J by 7 bases, with 14 bases left in between. CDR3 loop: CATSGSPSTEQYF. CDR3 sequence (DNA): TGTGCCACCAGTGGTAGTCCCTCTACGGAGCAGTACTTC.

The V and J genes are TRBV2 and TRBJ2-7, with no clear D. This CDR3 has 11 amino acids. The germline V gene encodes CDR1 SNHLY and CDR2 FYNNEI. V was cut by 5 bases and J by 5 bases, with 7 bases left in between. The CDR3 loop reads CASSWLHEQYF. The CDR3 nucleotides are TGTGCCAGCAGTTGGCTCCACGAGCAGTACTTC. The full variable domain, in which reference TRBV2 and TRBJ2-7 provide the parts outside the CDR3, is EPEVTQTPSHQVTQMGQEVILRCVPISNHLYFYWYRQILGQKVEFLVSFYNNEISEKSEIFDDQFSVERPDGSNFTLKIRSTKLEDSAMYFCASSWLHEQYFGPGTRLTVT.

This chain joins TRBV6-5 and TRBJ1-1, with D unclear. With 6 bases removed from V and 3 bases from J, the gap between germline ends came to 8 bases. CDR3 length equals 12 residues. Germline V gene lookup returns CDR1 MNHEY and CDR2 SVGAGI. Here the CDR3 reads CASRGRDTEAFF. The CDR3 DNA follows: TGTGCCAGCAGGGGGAGGGACACTGAAGCTTTCTTT.

The chain links TRBV19 to TRBJ2-7; 8 nucleotides align to TRBD1. Germline V gene data show CDR1 as LNHDA and CDR2 as SQIVND (reference sequence). The CDR3 consists of 15 residues. V lost 1 base, J lost 6 bases, and 8 bases stayed unmatched. DNA for the CDR3: TGTGCCAGTAGTATAGGGAGGACAGGGTCGGGCGAGCAGTACTTC. This gives the protein CASSIGRTGSGEQYF.

The chain combines TRBV10-3 with TRBJ1-1, with D perhaps TRBD1 (5 bases). CDR3 length: 13 amino acids. V was trimmed by 3 bases and J by 7 bases, leaving 12 bases between them. The germline gives CDR1 ENHRY, CDR2 SYGVKD. The CDR3 reads CAISDKGNGEAFF. The CDR3 DNA follows: TGTGCCATCAGTGATAAGGGGAATGGTGAAGCTTTCTTT.

The J gene is TRBJ2-7, the V gene TRBV5-5; D is ambiguous. Per germline, CDR1 SGHKS and CDR2 YYEKEE (reference sequence). The CDR3 covers 12 residues. V was cut by 1 base and J by 6 bases, with 8 bases left in between. CDR3 loop: CASSLTVAEQYF. CDR3 coding DNA: TGTGCCAGCAGCTTGACGGTCGCCGAGCAGTACTTC.

V gene TRBV5-1 combines with J gene TRBJ2-7; TRBD2 aligns across 7 bases. The CDR3 extends over 14 amino acids. Germline V gene lookup returns CDR1 SGHRS and CDR2 YFSETQ. V lost 4 bases, J lost 5 bases, and 9 bases stayed unmatched. DNA of the CDR3: TGCGCCAGCAGCAACGAGCAGGGAGGGGACGAGCAGTACTTC. Protein: CASSNEQGGDEQYF.

The rearrangement joins TRBV7-2 to TRBJ1-2, with a weak D call TRBD1 (6 bases). The CDR3 loop spans 14 amino acids. Deletions cut 5 bases from V and 8 bases from J, with 18 bases between. In germline, CDR1 is SGHTA, CDR2 FQGNSA. DNA of the CDR3: TGTGCCAGCAGCCCCCGACAGGCCGGTGGGGGCTACACCTTC. Residues: CASSPRQAGGGYTF.

The chain combines TRBV28 with TRBJ2-7; D remains unclear. The germline V gene has CDR1 MDHEN and CDR2 SYDVKM. Trimming removed 4 bases at V and 4 bases at J, with 14 bases between. CDR3 length: 14 amino acids. The CDR3 loop is CASSSTSELYEQYF. CDR3 nucleotides: TGTGCCAGCAGTTCAACCTCAGAATTGTACGAGCAGTACTTC.

The gene calls are TRBV10-3 and TRBJ2-1, with 10 bases matching TRBD2. Trimming removed 7 bases from V and 8 bases from J; junction bases left unmatched: 11. CDR1 is ENHRY and CDR2 is SYGVKD in the germline V gene. The CDR3 is made up of 15 amino acids. In DNA form, the CDR3 reads TGTGCCATCACGGCTAGCGGGAGCCCCGTGGATGAGCAGTTCTTC. Its protein is CAITASGSPVDEQFF.

The rearrangement joins TRBV11-2 to TRBJ2-2, with 15 bases that match TRBD2. CDR3 size: 17 residues. J lost 1 base, V lost 6 bases, and 3 bases had no gene match. CDR1 and CDR2 from the germline V gene are SGHAT and FQNNGV. The CDR3 loop is CASRGLAGGLNTGELFF. In DNA form, the CDR3 reads TGTGCCAGCAGGGGACTAGCGGGGGGATTGAACACCGGGGAGCTGTTTTTT.

The CDR3 loop is CASSPRTGSSYGYTF. For the CDR3, the DNA is TGTGCCAGCAGTCCACGGACAGGGTCCAGCTATGGCTACACCTTC. The chain carries TRBV27 and TRBJ1-2; TRBD1 agrees at 8 bases. The germline CDR1 and CDR2 sequences are MNHEY and SMNVEV (reference sequence). The junction had 9 bases not matched to a gene; V was cut back by 5 bases and J by 4 bases. This CDR3 spans 15 amino acids.

V and J are TRBV29-1 and TRBJ2-3; 10 nucleotides match TRBD2. Germline V gene lookup returns CDR1 SQVTM and CDR2 ANQGSEA. The CDR3 covers 14 residues. V shed 6 bases, J shed 4 bases, and the junction held 7 bases outside the gene matches. This CDR3 reads CSVEGAGGPDTQYF. The CDR3 DNA reads TGCAGCGTGGAGGGAGCGGGAGGGCCAGATACGCAGTATTTT.

The table lists this clone with a count of one. This sequence joins TRBV11-2 and TRBJ2-1; D is possibly TRBD1 (5 bases). The germline V and J ends were trimmed by 2 bases and 7 bases, with 15 bases remaining between them. The length of the CDR3 is 15 residues. Germline-derived CDR1 and CDR2 are SGHAT and FQNNGV. In DNA form, the CDR3 reads TGTGCCAGCAGCTTATCAGCACACCAGGGAAATGAGCAGTTCTTC. Protein sequence: CASSLSAHQGNEQFF. Using reference TRBV11-2 and TRBJ2-1 for the parts outside the CDR3, the full variable domain is EAGVAQSPRYKIIEKRQSVAFWCNPISGHATLYWYQQILGQGPKLLIQFQNNGVVDDSQLPKDRFSAERLKGVDSTLKIQPAKLEDSAVYLCASSLSAHQGNEQFFGPGTRLTVL.